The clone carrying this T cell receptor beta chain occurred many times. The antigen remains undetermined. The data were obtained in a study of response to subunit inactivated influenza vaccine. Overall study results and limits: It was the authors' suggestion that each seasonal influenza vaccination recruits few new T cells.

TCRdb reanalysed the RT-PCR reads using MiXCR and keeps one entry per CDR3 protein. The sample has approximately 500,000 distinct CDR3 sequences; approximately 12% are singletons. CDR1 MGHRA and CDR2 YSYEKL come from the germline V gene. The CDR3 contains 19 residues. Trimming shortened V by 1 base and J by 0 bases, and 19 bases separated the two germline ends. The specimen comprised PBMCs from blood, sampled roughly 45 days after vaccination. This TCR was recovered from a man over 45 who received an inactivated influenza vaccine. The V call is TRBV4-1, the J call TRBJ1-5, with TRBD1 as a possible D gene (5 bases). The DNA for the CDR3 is TGCGCCAGCAGCCAAGCCTTGGGACTAGGAGGACATAGCAATCAGCCCCAGCATTTT. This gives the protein CASSQALGLGGHSNQPQHF.